This TCR beta chain was identified during a study of siplizumab effects on memory and regulatory T cells. Study findings and constraints: No functional test confirmed suppression by proliferating siplizumab-culture Tregs.

As for this clone: The antigen remains undetermined.

Per the germline V gene, CDR1 is MRHNA and CDR2 is SNTAGT. Unmatched junction bases numbered 0, after V lost 3 bases and J lost 4 bases. This CDR3 spans 15 amino acids. Per individual sample, 85,000 to 100,000 TCR templates were assayed. Repertoires were generated with immunoSEQ multiplex PCR, while TCRdb's copy carries only in-frame clones and drops some. The table has 65,000 to 85,000 clones, approximately 93% seen once. Sequenced input: CD8+ T cells sorted from blood. This rearrangement joins TRBV6-4 to TRBJ2-1; 13 bases are a match to TRBD2. This sequence was found in a human donor in good health. Here the CDR3 reads CASSETSGGYNEQFF. In DNA, the CDR3 is TGTGCCAGCAGTGAGACTAGCGGGGGGTACAATGAGCAGTTCTTC.